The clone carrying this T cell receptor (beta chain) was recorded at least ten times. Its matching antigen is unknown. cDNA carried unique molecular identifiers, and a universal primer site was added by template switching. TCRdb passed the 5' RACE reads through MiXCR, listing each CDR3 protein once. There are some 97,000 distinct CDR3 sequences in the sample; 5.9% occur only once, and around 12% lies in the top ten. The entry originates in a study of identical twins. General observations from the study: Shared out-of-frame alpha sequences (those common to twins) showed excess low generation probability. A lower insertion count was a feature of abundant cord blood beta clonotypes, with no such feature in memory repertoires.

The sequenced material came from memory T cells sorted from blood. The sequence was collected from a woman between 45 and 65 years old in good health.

CDR3 region: CASRQLRDFPYNEQFF. Written as DNA, the CDR3 is TGTGCCAGCAGACAACTAAGAGACTTCCCCTACAATGAGCAGTTCTTC. The chain links TRBV12-3 or TRBV12-4 to TRBJ2-1; D is unclear. The CDR3 is 16 residues long. Trimming pared 6 bases from V and 2 bases from J, leaving 17 bases between.